This record concerns one T cell receptor beta chain sequence. Its antigen is as yet unknown. This sample stems from a study of shared clonotypes between healthy human individuals. Splitting of each subset's genomic DNA was done evenly across several immunoSEQ plates. Repertoires were generated with immunoSEQ multiplex PCR, while TCRdb's copy carries only in-frame clones and drops some. The table has just over 2,000,000 clones, 85% to 95% seen once. Study results and limitations: Sampling was confined to blood; repertoires within tissues likely differ.

Each donor was a Caucasian adult residing in Nashville, Tennessee. In the CD4+ fraction, cells were divided into CD45RA+ naive and CD45RA-negative memory subsets. Material: naive CD4+ T cells sorted from blood. Specified subset: CD45RA+ positively selected. The TCR comes from a man between 18 and 29 years old in good health.

The CDR3 reads CASSVRGLLGDTQYF. The CDR3 DNA sequence: TGTGCCAGCAGCGTACGGGGACTCCTGGGCGATACGCAGTATTTT. The V and J genes are TRBV9 and TRBJ2-3, with D possibly being TRBD2 (6 bases). Germline V CDR1 and CDR2: SGDLS, YYNGEE. V lost 1 base to trimming and J lost 6 bases, with 15 bases between them. CDR3 length: 15 amino acids. The full variable domain, with the rest looked up from reference TRBV9 and TRBJ2-3, is DSGVTQTPKHLITATGQRVTLRCSPRSGDLSVYWYQQSLDQGLQFLIQYYNGEERAKGNILERFSAQQFPDLHSELNLSSLELGDSALYFCASSVRGLLGDTQYFGPGTRLTVL.